This TCR beta chain is from a study of CD8 T cells in ankylosing spondylitis. Broader study findings: It appeared that ankylosing spondylitis blood was characterized by a TCR beta motif of fewer than ten highly homologous variants. Researchers report that disease-linked clones proved CD8+ and relatively rare in peripheral blood. In synovial fluid and blood from reactive arthritis, some motif variants were previously reported.

The CDR3 totals 13 residues. Per the germline V gene, CDR1 is SGHRS and CDR2 is YFSETQ. Libraries of TCR beta came from quantitative 5'-RACE with molecular barcodes. TCRdb independently ran MiXCR on the 5' RACE reads; one entry per CDR3 protein. Altogether under 150,000 distinct CDR3 sequences are present, roughly an eighth being singletons, with the ten largest covering around 3%. This clonotype was found many times. Antigen specificity is unknown. The receptor comes from a female donor with ankylosing spondylitis or in good health (not recorded which). The source material was blood, either unsorted or a sorted T cell fraction (not recorded which). This sequence joins TRBV5-1 and TRBJ2-1; 10 nucleotides agree with TRBD2. CDR3: CASWASGGYEQFF. CDR3 DNA: TGCGCATCCTGGGCTAGCGGGGGCTATGAGCAGTTCTTC.